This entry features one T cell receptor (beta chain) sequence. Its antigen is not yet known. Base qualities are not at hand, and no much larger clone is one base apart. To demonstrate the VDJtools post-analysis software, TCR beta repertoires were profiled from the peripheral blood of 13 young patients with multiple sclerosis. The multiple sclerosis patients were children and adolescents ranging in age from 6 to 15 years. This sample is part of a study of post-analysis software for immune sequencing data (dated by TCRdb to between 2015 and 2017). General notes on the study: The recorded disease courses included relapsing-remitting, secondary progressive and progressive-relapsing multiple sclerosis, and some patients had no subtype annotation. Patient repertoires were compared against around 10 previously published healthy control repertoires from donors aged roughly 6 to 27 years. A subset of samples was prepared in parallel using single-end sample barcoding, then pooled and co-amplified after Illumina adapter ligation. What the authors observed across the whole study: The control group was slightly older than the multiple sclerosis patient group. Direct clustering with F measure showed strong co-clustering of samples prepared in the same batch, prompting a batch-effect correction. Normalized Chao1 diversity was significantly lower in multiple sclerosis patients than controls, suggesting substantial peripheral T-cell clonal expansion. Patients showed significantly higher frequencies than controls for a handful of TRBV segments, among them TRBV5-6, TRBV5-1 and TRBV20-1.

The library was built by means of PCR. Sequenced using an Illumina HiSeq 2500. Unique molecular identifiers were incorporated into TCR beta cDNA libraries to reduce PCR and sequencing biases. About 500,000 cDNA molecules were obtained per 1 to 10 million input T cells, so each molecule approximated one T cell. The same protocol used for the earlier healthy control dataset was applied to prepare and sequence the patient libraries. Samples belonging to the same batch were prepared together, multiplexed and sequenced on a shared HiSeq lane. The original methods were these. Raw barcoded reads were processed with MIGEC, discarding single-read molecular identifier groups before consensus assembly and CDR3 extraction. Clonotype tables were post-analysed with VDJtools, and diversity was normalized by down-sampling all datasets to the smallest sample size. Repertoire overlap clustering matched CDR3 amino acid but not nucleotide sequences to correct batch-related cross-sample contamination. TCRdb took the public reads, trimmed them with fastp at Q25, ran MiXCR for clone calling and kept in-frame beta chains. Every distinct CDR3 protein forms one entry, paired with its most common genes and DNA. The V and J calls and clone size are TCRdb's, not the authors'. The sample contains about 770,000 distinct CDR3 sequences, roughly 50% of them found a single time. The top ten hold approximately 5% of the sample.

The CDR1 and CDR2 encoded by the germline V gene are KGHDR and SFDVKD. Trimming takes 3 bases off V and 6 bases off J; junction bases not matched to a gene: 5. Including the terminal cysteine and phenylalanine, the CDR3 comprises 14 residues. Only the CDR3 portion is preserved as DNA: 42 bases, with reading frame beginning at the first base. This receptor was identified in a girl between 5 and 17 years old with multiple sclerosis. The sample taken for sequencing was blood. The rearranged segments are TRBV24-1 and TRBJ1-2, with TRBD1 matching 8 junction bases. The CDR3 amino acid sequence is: CATSDGTGRDGYTF. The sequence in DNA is TGTGCCACCAGTGATGGGACAGGCCGGGATGGCTACACCTTC.